These T cell receptor beta chains were read from a single sample in a study of CD8+ T cells in alopecia areata. Using immunoSEQ multiplex PCR, the repertoire was profiled, and TCRdb retains in-frame clones only, with some absent. The table shows some 220,000 clones, with around 57% occurring only once. Sequenced here: CD4+ T cells sorted from blood, sampled at week 4, from a patient treated with tofacitinib. All receptors derive from a human donor with alopecia areata. The CDR3 runs from the conserved cysteine through the conserved F or W. A D gene is named only where the DNA matches it firmly. Clone size, where shown, is once, few, many, or a class for clones that have expanded.

J gene: TRBJ2-7; V gene: TRBV5-5; D gene: NA; clone size: NA; CDR3 protein: CASPPGTAKEQYF; CDR3 DNA: TGTGCCAGCCCCCCGGGAACGGCAAAAGAGCAGTACTTC
J gene: TRBJ2-1; V gene: TRBV11-2; D gene: NA; clone size: few; CDR3 protein: CASSLALYNEQFF; CDR3 DNA: TGTGCCAGCAGCTTAGCACTCTACAATGAGCAGTTCTTC
J gene: TRBJ2-1; V gene: TRBV5-1; D gene: NA; clone size: few; CDR3 protein: CASSPIRPSSYNEQFF; CDR3 DNA: TGCGCCAGCAGCCCTATCCGGCCGAGCTCCTACAATGAGCAGTTCTTC
J gene: TRBJ2-3; V gene: TRBV29-1; D gene: NA; clone size: NA; CDR3 protein: CSAGSMVADTQYF; CDR3 DNA: TGCAGCGCCGGCTCTATGGTAGCAGATACGCAGTATTTT
J gene: TRBJ2-1; V gene: TRBV29-1; D gene: NA; clone size: few; CDR3 protein: CSVVSVNRYNEQFF; CDR3 DNA: TGCAGCGTTGTCTCGGTTAACAGATACAATGAGCAGTTCTTC
J gene: TRBJ1-1; V gene: TRBV20-1; D gene: NA; clone size: NA; CDR3 protein: CSALQNTEAFF; CDR3 DNA: TGCAGTGCTTTACAGAACACTGAAGCTTTCTTT
J gene: TRBJ2-3; V gene: TRBV30; D gene: NA; clone size: NA; CDR3 protein: CAWSLGGTDTQYF; CDR3 DNA: TGTGCCTGGAGCTTGGGGGGCACAGATACGCAGTATTTT
J gene: TRBJ1-5; V gene: TRBV30; D gene: TRBD1; clone size: NA; CDR3 protein: CAWTRDSNQPQHF; CDR3 DNA: TGTGCCTGGACCCGGGACAGTAATCAGCCCCAGCATTTT
J gene: TRBJ1-3; V gene: TRBV5-1; D gene: NA; clone size: NA; CDR3 protein: CASSLAGVSRGNTIYF; CDR3 DNA: TGCGCCAGCAGCTTGGCCGGTGTCTCAAGAGGAAACACCATATATTTT
J gene: TRBJ2-3; V gene: TRBV30; D gene: TRBD1; clone size: NA; CDR3 protein: CAWTKRTGSTDTQYF; CDR3 DNA: TGTGCCTGGACCAAAAGGACAGGCTCAACAGATACGCAGTATTTT
J gene: TRBJ2-2; V gene: TRBV30; D gene: NA; clone size: NA; CDR3 protein: CAWSLNTGELFF; CDR3 DNA: TGTGCCTGGAGTCTAAACACCGGGGAGCTGTTTTTT
J gene: TRBJ2-5; V gene: TRBV27; D gene: TRBD2; clone size: NA; CDR3 protein: CASRRTSGGAWLHQETQYF; CDR3 DNA: TGTGCCAGCAGACGTACTAGCGGGGGGGCCTGGCTCCACCAAGAGACCCAGTACTTC
J gene: TRBJ2-1; V gene: TRBV18; D gene: NA; clone size: NA; CDR3 protein: CASSRDFRGYGEQFF; CDR3 DNA: TGTGCCAGCTCACGCGACTTCAGGGGATATGGTGAGCAGTTCTTC
J gene: TRBJ2-7; V gene: TRBV7-3; D gene: NA; clone size: many; CDR3 protein: CASSSGAGTAYEQYF; CDR3 DNA: TGTGCCAGCAGCTCCGGGGCCGGAACGGCCTACGAGCAGTACTTC
J gene: TRBJ1-4; V gene: TRBV9; D gene: TRBD1; clone size: NA; CDR3 protein: CASSGGQGAEKLFF; CDR3 DNA: TGTGCCAGCAGCGGAGGACAGGGGGCTGAAAAACTGTTTTTT
J gene: TRBJ2-1; V gene: TRBV5-1; D gene: TRBD2; clone size: NA; CDR3 protein: CASSTSGGTYNEQFF; CDR3 DNA: TGCGCCAGCAGCACTAGCGGAGGGACCTACAATGAGCAGTTCTTC
J gene: TRBJ1-5; V gene: TRBV6-5; D gene: NA; clone size: NA; CDR3 protein: CASSVLSGGNQPQHF; CDR3 DNA: TGTGCCAGCAGTGTCCTGTCAGGGGGCAATCAGCCCCAGCATTTT
J gene: TRBJ1-2; V gene: TRBV9; D gene: NA; clone size: once; CDR3 protein: CASSVGPLYGYTF; CDR3 DNA: TGTGCCAGCAGCGTAGGTCCCCTCTATGGCTACACCTTC
J gene: TRBJ1-5; V gene: TRBV5-1; D gene: NA; clone size: once; CDR3 protein: CASSLEGGMGNQPQHF; CDR3 DNA: TGCGCCAGCAGCTTGGAAGGGGGAATGGGCAATCAGCCCCAGCATTTT
J gene: TRBJ2-4; V gene: TRBV29-1; D gene: NA; clone size: NA; CDR3 protein: CSVGIGMGNIQYF; CDR3 DNA: TGCAGCGTTGGGATAGGGATGGGAAACATTCAGTACTTC
J gene: TRBJ1-5; V gene: TRBV27; D gene: TRBD1; clone size: NA; CDR3 protein: CASSSTGANQPQHF; CDR3 DNA: TGTGCCAGCAGTTCAACAGGGGCTAATCAGCCCCAGCATTTT
J gene: TRBJ2-7; V gene: TRBV7-8; D gene: NA; clone size: NA; CDR3 protein: CASSLVRVPGEQYF; CDR3 DNA: TGTGCCAGCAGCTTAGTCAGGGTACCAGGCGAGCAGTACTTC
J gene: TRBJ1-2; V gene: TRBV29-1; D gene: NA; clone size: NA; CDR3 protein: CSVDVGYGYTF; CDR3 DNA: TGCAGCGTTGACGTTGGCTATGGCTACACCTTC
J gene: TRBJ2-5; V gene: TRBV4-3; D gene: NA; clone size: NA; CDR3 protein: CASSQRTGETQYF; CDR3 DNA: TGCGCCAGCAGCCAGAGGACGGGAGAGACCCAGTACTTC
J gene: TRBJ2-4; V gene: TRBV29-1; D gene: NA; clone size: NA; CDR3 protein: CSARHGIDIQYF; CDR3 DNA: TGCAGCGCCAGACACGGTATAGACATTCAGTACTTC
J gene: TRBJ1-1; V gene: TRBV5-6; D gene: TRBD1; clone size: NA; CDR3 protein: CASSFGQGNTEAFF; CDR3 DNA: TGTGCCAGCAGCTTCGGACAGGGGAACACTGAAGCTTTCTTT
J gene: TRBJ2-2; V gene: TRBV7-9; D gene: NA; clone size: few; CDR3 protein: CASSRDGLGGELFF; CDR3 DNA: TGTGCCAGCAGCCGGGACGGATTGGGCGGGGAGCTGTTTTTT
J gene: TRBJ2-7; V gene: TRBV30; D gene: NA; clone size: NA; CDR3 protein: CAWSVLAFEQYF; CDR3 DNA: TGTGCCTGGAGTGTACTAGCCTTCGAGCAGTACTTC
J gene: TRBJ2-1; V gene: TRBV25-1; D gene: NA; clone size: NA; CDR3 protein: CASTNDPGLGNNEQFF; CDR3 DNA: TGTGCCAGCACCAATGATCCCGGTCTGGGGAACAATGAGCAGTTCTTC
J gene: TRBJ2-5; V gene: TRBV29-1; D gene: NA; clone size: few; CDR3 protein: CSVGQGQETQYF; CDR3 DNA: TGCAGCGTTGGGCAGGGGCAAGAGACCCAGTACTTC
J gene: TRBJ1-2; V gene: TRBV5-1; D gene: NA; clone size: NA; CDR3 protein: CASSLEQGLYGYTF; CDR3 DNA: TGCGCCAGCAGCTTAGAACAGGGACTCTATGGCTACACCTTC
J gene: TRBJ2-3; V gene: TRBV11-2; D gene: TRBD2; clone size: NA; CDR3 protein: CASSFHSGAGDTQYF; CDR3 DNA: TGTGCCAGCAGCTTCCATAGCGGGGCCGGAGATACGCAGTATTTT
J gene: TRBJ1-4; V gene: TRBV6-5; D gene: TRBD1; clone size: NA; CDR3 protein: CASSYPGQGNEKLFF; CDR3 DNA: TGTGCCAGCAGTTACCCGGGACAGGGTAATGAAAAACTGTTTTTT
J gene: TRBJ1-4; V gene: TRBV2; D gene: NA; clone size: NA; CDR3 protein: CASKQTVGSERELFF; CDR3 DNA: TGTGCCAGCAAACAGACAGTCGGTTCTGAGAGAGAACTGTTTTTT
J gene: TRBJ2-1; V gene: TRBV29-1; D gene: NA; clone size: NA; CDR3 protein: CSVLGRVGEQFF; CDR3 DNA: TGCAGCGTATTAGGGCGCGTCGGTGAGCAGTTCTTC
J gene: TRBJ1-2; V gene: TRBV5-1; D gene: NA; clone size: NA; CDR3 protein: CASSLASGDGYTF; CDR3 DNA: TGCGCCAGCAGCTTGGCCTCAGGAGACGGCTACACCTTC
J gene: TRBJ1-6; V gene: TRBV9; D gene: TRBD1; clone size: NA; CDR3 protein: CASSVDMATGIIPSSYNSPLHF; CDR3 DNA: TGTGCCAGCAGCGTAGATATGGCGACAGGGATTATCCCAAGCTCCTATAATTCACCCCTCCACTTT
J gene: TRBJ1-5; V gene: TRBV2; D gene: NA; clone size: NA; CDR3 protein: CASSDRGRQPQHF; CDR3 DNA: TGTGCCAGCAGTGACAGGGGTCGTCAGCCCCAGCATTTT
J gene: TRBJ2-5; V gene: TRBV7-7; D gene: TRBD1; clone size: NA; CDR3 protein: CASSPRTGTTETQYF; CDR3 DNA: TGTGCCAGCAGCCCGAGGACAGGAACCACGGAGACCCAGTACTTC
J gene: TRBJ1-6; V gene: TRBV29-1; D gene: NA; clone size: NA; CDR3 protein: CSVADAGSSPLHF; CDR3 DNA: TGCAGCGTCGCGGACGCTGGGAGTTCACCCCTCCACTTT
J gene: TRBJ2-5; V gene: TRBV15; D gene: TRBD2; clone size: many; CDR3 protein: CATSRAWGKTSGEETQYF; CDR3 DNA: TGTGCCACCAGCAGAGCTTGGGGGAAGACTAGCGGGGAAGAGACCCAGTACTTC
J gene: TRBJ2-1; V gene: TRBV5-1; D gene: TRBD2; clone size: NA; CDR3 protein: CASSLAGGPGYNEQFF; CDR3 DNA: TGCGCCAGCAGCTTGGCGGGGGGGCCAGGTTACAATGAGCAGTTCTTC
J gene: TRBJ2-3; V gene: TRBV5-1; D gene: NA; clone size: few; CDR3 protein: CASSLRDFTDTQYF; CDR3 DNA: TGCGCCAGCAGCCTCCGGGACTTCACAGATACGCAGTATTTT
J gene: TRBJ1-5; V gene: TRBV5-1; D gene: NA; clone size: NA; CDR3 protein: CASSLRTNQPQHF; CDR3 DNA: TGCGCCAGCAGCTTGAGGACCAATCAGCCCCAGCATTTT
J gene: TRBJ2-7; V gene: TRBV11-3; D gene: NA; clone size: NA; CDR3 protein: CASSSEEQGREQYF; CDR3 DNA: TGTGCCAGCAGCTCCGAGGAGCAAGGGAGGGAGCAGTACTTC
J gene: TRBJ1-6; V gene: TRBV15; D gene: NA; clone size: NA; CDR3 protein: CATSREGTFGNSPLHF; CDR3 DNA: TGTGCCACCAGCAGAGAAGGGACATTTGGGAATTCACCCCTCCACTTT
J gene: TRBJ1-6; V gene: TRBV25-1; D gene: TRBD1; clone size: NA; CDR3 protein: CASSDAGTGLSPLHF; CDR3 DNA: TGTGCCAGCAGTGACGCCGGGACAGGGCTTTCACCCCTCCACTTT
J gene: TRBJ1-1; V gene: TRBV29-1; D gene: NA; clone size: once; CDR3 protein: CSVGPEAFF; CDR3 DNA: TGCAGCGTTGGACCTGAAGCTTTCTTT
J gene: TRBJ1-2; V gene: TRBV5-1; D gene: NA; clone size: NA; CDR3 protein: CASSSVSRSNYGYTF; CDR3 DNA: TGCGCCAGCAGCTCAGTAAGCCGCTCTAACTATGGCTACACCTTC
J gene: TRBJ2-1; V gene: TRBV30; D gene: TRBD2; clone size: NA; CDR3 protein: CAWSVGGGQFF; CDR3 DNA: TGTGCCTGGAGTGTCGGCGGGGGGCAGTTCTTC
J gene: TRBJ1-2; V gene: TRBV29-1; D gene: TRBD1; clone size: NA; CDR3 protein: CSFRGGGNFGYTF; CDR3 DNA: TGCAGCTTCAGGGGGGGAGGGAATTTTGGCTACACCTTC
J gene: TRBJ2-3; V gene: TRBV29-1; D gene: TRBD1; clone size: few; CDR3 protein: CSVAGQESTDTQYF; CDR3 DNA: TGCAGCGTCGCAGGACAGGAGAGCACAGATACGCAGTATTTT